This paragraph reports one T cell receptor beta chain. Its antigen is not known. The CDR3 is 13 amino acids. Germline V CDR1 and CDR2: SGHDN, FVKESK. V shed 5 bases and J shed 0 bases, with 4 bases lying between them. PCR was performed using 60 Vbeta and 13 Jbeta primers. TCRdb's table, derived via immunoSEQ multiplex PCR, lists solely in-frame clones and lacks some. The table records tens of thousands of clones, around 8% of them present only once. This entry comes from a study of cytomegalovirus exposure and HLA in healthy donors. About the research overall: Under 85% of 398 genotyped donors fell in the Caucasian-associated ancestry cluster. General study results and limits: Reportedly, cytomegalovirus status was diagnosed with high sensitivity and specificity. Presence/absence analysis assumed near-uniform sequencing depth across donors.

The chain combines TRBV14 with TRBJ2-2; D ambiguous. The receptor was derived from a man in his fifties in good health and CMV-seronegative. Sequences were obtained from PBMCs. The CDR3 region has the DNA TGTGCCAGCAGCACATCGAACACCGGGGAGCTGTTTTTT. Translating gives CASSTSNTGELFF.